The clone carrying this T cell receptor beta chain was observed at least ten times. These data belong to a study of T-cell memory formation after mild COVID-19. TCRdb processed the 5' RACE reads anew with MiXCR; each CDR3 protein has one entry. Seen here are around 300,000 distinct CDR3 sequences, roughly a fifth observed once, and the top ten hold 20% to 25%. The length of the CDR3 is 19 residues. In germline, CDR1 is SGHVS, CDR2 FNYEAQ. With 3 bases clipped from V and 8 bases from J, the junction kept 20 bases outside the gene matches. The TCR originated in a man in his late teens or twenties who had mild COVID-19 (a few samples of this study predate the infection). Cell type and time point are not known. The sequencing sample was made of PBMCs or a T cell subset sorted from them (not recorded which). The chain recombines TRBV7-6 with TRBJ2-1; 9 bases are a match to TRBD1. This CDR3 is CASSLAFRTGTGKRDEQFF. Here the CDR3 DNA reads TGTGCCAGCAGCTTGGCGTTTAGGACCGGGACAGGGAAGCGGGATGAGCAGTTCTTC. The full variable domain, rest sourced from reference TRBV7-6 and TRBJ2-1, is GAGVSQSPRYKVTKRGQDVALRCDPISGHVSLYWYRQALGQGPEFLTYFNYEAQQDKSGLPNDRFSAERPEGSISTLTIQRTEQRDSAMYRCASSLAFRTGTGKRDEQFFGPGTRLTVL.